This entry lists 26 T cell receptor beta chains sequenced from one sample in a study of T cell responses to AZD1222 COVID-19 vaccine. Only in-frame clones appear in the TCRdb table, and some are missing; sequencing was by immunoSEQ multiplex PCR. The data hold about 98,000 clones, with around 88% observed a single time. The sample consisted of peripheral blood, taken on day 0 of MenACWY control vaccination. The receptors originated from an adult in good health.

This clone came up once. The rearrangement links TRBV4-2 to TRBJ2-1; the D gene is possibly TRBD1 (6 bases). The CDR3 contains 14 residues. Per germline, CDR1 LGHNA and CDR2 YNFKEQ. V was clipped by 0 bases and J by 6 bases, with 9 bases between them. CDR3 sequence reads: CASSQDWTANEQFF. CDR3 bases: TGTGCCAGCAGCCAAGATTGGACAGCCAATGAGCAGTTCTTC.

This rearrangement joins TRBV5-1 to TRBJ1-2; maybe TRBD1 (5 bases). The CDR3 is 15 amino acids. Trimming pared 1 base from V and 4 bases from J, leaving 14 bases between. Germline values: CDR1 SGHRS, CDR2 YFSETQ. CDR3 DNA sequence: TGCGCCAGCAGCTTGCAAGGGGATAACCCCTATGGCTACACCTTC. Translated, it gives CASSLQGDNPYGYTF.

The CDR3 reads CAIGQPGSPLHF. The CDR3 DNA is TGTGCCATCGGTCAACCCGGTTCACCCCTCCACTTT. The chain recombines TRBV10-3 with TRBJ1-6, with unresolved D. This CDR3 has 12 amino acids. From germline, CDR1 is ENHRY and CDR2 SYGVKD. Deletions cut 8 bases from V and 9 bases from J, with 11 bases between.

The V call is TRBV9, the J call TRBJ2-7, with D uncertain. V gave up 3 bases and J gave up 0 bases, with 10 bases separating them. This CDR3 is built from 14 residues. CDR1 is SGDLS and CDR2 is YYNGEE in the germline V gene. The CDR3 loop is CASSAAGRSYEQYF. CDR3 bases: TGTGCCAGCAGCGCTGCCGGGCGCTCCTACGAGCAGTACTTC.

The rearrangement joins TRBV7-6 to TRBJ1-4, with 7 bases fitting TRBD1. J lost 1 base, V lost 6 bases, and 14 bases had no gene match. CDR1 is SGHVS and CDR2 is FNYEAQ in the germline V gene. The CDR3 sequence is 18 residues long. CDR3 sequence (DNA): TGTGCCAGCAGTCCAAAGACAGGGCCCTTGGGAACTAATGAAAAACTGTTTTTT. Residues: CASSPKTGPLGTNEKLFF. The full variable domain, completed using reference TRBV7-6 and TRBJ1-4, is GAGVSQSPRYKVTKRGQDVALRCDPISGHVSLYWYRQALGQGPEFLTYFNYEAQQDKSGLPNDRFSAERPEGSISTLTIQRTEQRDSAMYRCASSPKTGPLGTNEKLFFGSGTQLSVL.

The genes are TRBV18 and TRBJ1-4, with a tentative D call TRBD1 (5 bases). CDR3 length equals 14 residues. The V end lost 3 bases, the J end lost 3 bases, and 8 bases lay between the germline ends. Germline values: CDR1 KGHSH, CDR2 LQKENI. The CDR3, as DNA: TGTGCCAGCTCACCGGCCAGGGCTAATGAAAAACTGTTTTTT. Amino acids: CASSPARANEKLFF.

The chain uses TRBV7-9 and TRBJ1-1; TRBD1 is a possible D gene (6 bases). Trimming removed 5 bases at V and 7 bases at J, with 14 bases between. This CDR3 comprises 13 residues. Germline-derived CDR1 and CDR2 are SEHNR and FQNEAQ (reference sequence). In nucleotides, the CDR3 is TGTGCCAGCAGCCCCGGGGGGCCGAGTGAAGCTTTCTTT. It translates to CASSPGGPSEAFF.

The chain combines TRBV15 with TRBJ2-7; TRBD1 matches at 10 bases. The CDR3 covers 13 residues. The V segment lost 5 bases and the J segment 4 bases; nucleotides outside the gene matches: 2. The germline gives CDR1 LNHNV, CDR2 YYDKDF (reference sequence). CDR3 loop: CATSRDRGYEQYF. CDR3 bases: TGTGCCACCAGCCGGGACAGGGGTTACGAGCAGTACTTC. Full variable domain (missing parts from reference TRBV15 and TRBJ2-7): DAMVIQNPRYQVTQFGKPVTLSCSQTLNHNVMYWYQQKSSQAPKLLFHYYDKDFNNEADTPDNFQSRRPNTSFCFLDIRSPGLGDTAMYLCATSRDRGYEQYFGPGTRLTVT.

J is TRBJ1-3 and V is TRBV29-1; the match to TRBD1 covers 10 bases. J was trimmed by 4 bases and V by 2 bases; bases with no gene match: 2. Germline V gives CDR1 SQVTM, CDR2 ANQGSEA. The CDR3 runs to 14 residues. The DNA for the CDR3 is TGCAGCGTTGAAACGGACAGGGGGGGAAACACCATATATTTT. Translating it yields CSVETDRGGNTIYF.

The V and J genes are TRBV5-1 and TRBJ2-2; 8 bases are a match to TRBD1. CDR3 length: 14 amino acids. Germline values: CDR1 SGHRS, CDR2 YFSETQ. The ends lost 4 bases at V and 6 bases at J; junction bases unmatched: 5. The DNA for the CDR3 is TGCGCCAGCAGCCGTTCGACAGGGGCCGGGGAGCTGTTTTTT. It translates to CASSRSTGAGELFF.

The chain has TRBV4-3 and TRBJ2-2; D is unresolved. Trimming cost V 0 bases and J 1 base, with 9 bases left between them. There are 16 residues in the CDR3. Germline values: CDR1 LGHNA, CDR2 YSLEER. This CDR3 is CASSQDGFRNTGELFF. The CDR3 DNA reads TGCGCCAGCAGCCAAGATGGGTTCAGGAACACCGGGGAGCTGTTTTTT.

This chain uses TRBV18 with TRBJ1-2; weak D call: TRBD1 (5 bases). The germline CDR1 and CDR2 sequences are KGHSH and LQKENI. The CDR3 has 15 amino acids. V lost 1 base and J lost 0, with 9 bases in between. CDR3 nucleotides: TGTGCCAGCTCACCACGGGGGAGGACTAACTATGGCTACACCTTC. This gives the protein CASSPRGRTNYGYTF.

The chain joins TRBV4-3 to TRBJ2-1, with D perhaps TRBD1 or TRBD2 (6 bases each). CDR3 size: 17 residues. V lost 0 bases to trimming and J lost 5 bases, with 17 bases between them. Germline V gene sequence: CDR1 LGHNA, CDR2 YSLEER. CDR3 sequence (DNA): TGCGCCAGCAGCCAAGATGTGGGGGGCCCGAACCACAATGAGCAGTTCTTC. It codes for CASSQDVGGPNHNEQFF.

This chain uses TRBV6-4 with TRBJ2-1; D is unresolved. Germline CDR1 and CDR2: MRHNA and SNTAGT. The CDR3 is 11 residues long. V lost 3 bases, J lost 9 bases, and 6 bases lay in between. The chain's CDR3 is CASSENGEQFF. DNA for the CDR3: TGTGCCAGCAGTGAAAACGGTGAGCAGTTCTTC.

This clone came up once. The CDR3 sequence is CASGAVNYGYTF. Written as DNA, the CDR3 is TGTGCCTCGGGTGCAGTTAACTATGGCTACACCTTC. V usage is TRBV27 and J usage is TRBJ1-2; unclear D gene. Germline CDR1 MNHEY, CDR2 SMNVEV (reference sequence). Deletions cut 11 bases from V and 1 base from J, with 11 bases between. The CDR3 is made up of 12 amino acids.

V is TRBV19 and J is TRBJ1-1; 7 bases fit TRBD1. With 5 bases clipped from V and 6 bases from J, the junction kept 9 bases outside the gene matches. Germline V gene sequence: CDR1 LNHDA, CDR2 SQIVND (reference sequence). This CDR3 contains 14 residues. As DNA, the CDR3 is TGTGCCAGTAGTGTGTTGGGAGGGGGCCCTGAAGCTTTCTTT. Translation: CASSVLGGGPEAFF.

In the case of this clone: One junction end disagrees with the germline gene, perhaps due to a read error. The gene calls are TRBV5-6 and TRBJ1-1, with 10 positions matching TRBD1. This CDR3 contains 15 residues. Germline V lookup: CDR1 SGHDT, CDR2 YYEEEE. CDR3 sequence: CPSSRGDRGNTEAFF. The DNA of the CDR3 is TGCCCCAGCAGCCGGGGGGACAGGGGGAACACTGAAGCTTTCTTT.

The chain joins TRBV19 to TRBJ1-1; a weak D match, TRBD1 (6 bases). V dropped 5 bases and J dropped 0 bases, with 13 bases sitting between them. The germline gives CDR1 LNHDA, CDR2 SQIVND (reference sequence). This CDR3 has 15 residues. CDR3 amino acids: CASSFGGAMNTEAFF. CDR3 DNA: TGTGCCAGTAGTTTTGGGGGCGCCATGAACACTGAAGCTTTCTTT.

The J gene is TRBJ1-2, the V gene TRBV4-1, with D perhaps TRBD1 (6 bases). The CDR3 extends over 18 amino acids. Trimming cost V 1 base and J 4 bases, with 22 bases left between them. Looked up from germline, CDR1 is MGHRA and CDR2 is YSYEKL. This CDR3 reads CASSQADFLGAGTYGYTF. CDR3 bases: TGCGCCAGCAGCCAAGCCGACTTCTTGGGGGCAGGGACCTATGGCTACACCTTC.

This sequence joins TRBV6-5 and TRBJ1-5; D is perhaps TRBD1 (6 bases). Trimming removed 9 bases at V and 3 bases at J, with 18 bases between. The V gene's germline CDR1 is MNHEY and CDR2 SVGAGI. The CDR3 totals 15 residues. This CDR3 is CASEYSGQYNQPQHF. CDR3 in DNA: TGTGCCAGTGAGTACTCCGGACAGTACAATCAGCCCCAGCATTTT.

This chain links TRBV2 with TRBJ2-1; TRBD2 is a possible D gene (5 bases). Germline loops: CDR1 SNHLY, CDR2 FYNNEI. Trimming took 6 bases from V and 6 from J, leaving 15 bases between them. The CDR3 totals 14 residues. CDR3 sequence: CASRGLTSFNEQFF. CDR3 DNA: TGTGCCAGCAGGGGTCTAACTAGTTTCAATGAGCAGTTCTTC.

V gene TRBV6-2 or TRBV6-3 combines with J gene TRBJ2-7; 7 bases are a match to TRBD1. Germline V CDR1 and CDR2: MNHEY, SVGEGT. The CDR3 sequence is 15 residues long. V was clipped by 5 bases and J by 3 bases; unmatched bases: 10. The CDR3 region is CASSTPTGANYEQYF. The DNA of the CDR3 is TGTGCCAGCAGTACCCCTACAGGGGCGAACTACGAGCAGTACTTC.

This clone has only one observation. The V gene is TRBV25-1, the J gene TRBJ2-1, with D unresolved. The CDR3 is 16 amino acids. V lost 2 bases and J 3 bases, leaving 14 bases between the germline ends. CDR1 MGHDK and CDR2 SYGVNS come from the germline V gene. The CDR3 bases are TGTGCCAGCAGTGAAACGGACGGTGGGCACTACAATGAGCAGTTCTTC. It codes for CASSETDGGHYNEQFF. Complete variable domain (other parts from reference TRBV25-1 and TRBJ2-1): EADIYQTPRYLVIGTGKKITLECSQTMGHDKMYWYQQDPGMELHLIHYSYGVNSTEKGDLSSESTVSRIRTEHFPLTLESARPSHTSQYLCASSETDGGHYNEQFFGPGTRLTVL.

CDR3 coding DNA: TGTGCCAGCAGCCCCCCTTACAGTCCGGGGGCGGATGAAAAACTGTTTTTT. Its translation is CASSPPYSPGADEKLFF. The chain joins TRBV7-8 to TRBJ1-4, with a weak D call TRBD1 (6 bases). The germline V gene has CDR1 SGHVS and CDR2 FQNEAQ. The CDR3 totals 17 residues. Trimming pared 5 bases from V and 6 bases from J, leaving 22 bases between.

V usage is TRBV7-9 and J usage is TRBJ2-3; tentatively, D is TRBD2 (7 bases). The V and J ends lost 2 bases and 2 bases respectively, with 17 bases between them. The CDR3 is made up of 17 amino acids. Looked up from germline, CDR1 is SEHNR and CDR2 is FQNEAQ (reference sequence). The chain's CDR3 is CASSLIRGAPLTDTQYF. The CDR3 DNA follows: TGTGCCAGCAGCTTAATTCGGGGGGCCCCACTCACAGATACGCAGTATTTT. Drawing the rest from reference TRBV7-9 and TRBJ2-3, the complete variable domain is DTGVSQNPRHKITKRGQNVTFRCDPISEHNRLYWYRQTLGQGPEFLTYFQNEAQLEKSRLLSDRFSAERPKGSFSTLEIQRTEQGDSAMYLCASSLIRGAPLTDTQYFGPGTRLTVL.

The chain employs TRBV2 and TRBJ2-3, with a tentative D call TRBD1 (5 bases). Trimming removed 7 bases at V and 2 bases at J, with 16 bases between. CDR1 is SNHLY and CDR2 is FYNNEI in the germline V gene. This CDR3 contains 15 residues. DNA for the CDR3: TGTGCCAGCACCCTTCGACAGAGCACCACAGATACGCAGTATTTT. It is translated as CASTLRQSTTDTQYF. The full variable domain, in which reference TRBV2 and TRBJ2-3 provide the parts outside the CDR3, is EPEVTQTPSHQVTQMGQEVILRCVPISNHLYFYWYRQILGQKVEFLVSFYNNEISEKSEIFDDQFSVERPDGSNFTLKIRSTKLEDSAMYFCASTLRQSTTDTQYFGPGTRLTVL.